What follows are 29 T cell receptor beta chains derived from one specimen sequenced in a study of cytomegalovirus exposure and HLA in healthy donors. The study ran its PCR with 60 Vbeta and 13 Jbeta primers. The method was immunoSEQ multiplex PCR; TCRdb's version includes in-frame clones alone and lacks a portion of them. The sample contains about 100,000 clones, roughly 70% of which appear only once. Sequenced material: PBMCs. The receptors stem from a man between 50 and 59 years old in good health and CMV-seronegative.

The chain recombines TRBV19 with TRBJ1-2, with 7 bases identical to TRBD1. Trimming took 7 bases from V and 0 from J; bases not matched to a gene: 5. Per the germline V gene, CDR1 is LNHDA and CDR2 is SQIVND (reference sequence). The CDR3 spans 14 residues. The CDR3 is CASIDRATNYGYTF. The CDR3 region has the DNA TGTGCCAGTATCGACAGGGCCACTAACTATGGCTACACCTTC.

This clone was found a few times. This chain uses TRBV30 with TRBJ2-7, with D perhaps TRBD2 (5 bases). In germline, CDR1 is GTSNPN, CDR2 SVGIG (reference sequence). The CDR3 consists of 12 residues. This CDR3 is CSKKEAAYEQYF. Here the CDR3 DNA reads TGTTCCAAGAAGGAGGCGGCATACGAGCAGTACTTC.

This chain links TRBV6-5 with TRBJ1-2, with D possibly being TRBD1 (5 bases). CDR3 length: 14 residues. The V end lost 5 bases, the J end lost 7 bases, and 17 bases lay between the germline ends. In germline, CDR1 is MNHEY, CDR2 SVGAGI. The CDR3 DNA sequence: TGTGCCAGCAGTGTGACAGTGGGGATCGGTGGCTACACCTTC. Translating gives CASSVTVGIGGYTF.

The chain has TRBV28 and TRBJ1-4, with 9 bases identical to TRBD1. The V and J ends lost 5 bases and 7 bases, in that order; junction bases with no gene match: 11. Germline loops: CDR1 MDHEN, CDR2 SYDVKM. This CDR3 spans 16 amino acids. CDR3 bases: TGTGCCAGCAGTCGTCCCGGGACAGGGTCCGGTGAAAAACTGTTTTTT. Translating gives CASSRPGTGSGEKLFF. Based on the CDR3 plus reference TRBV28 and TRBJ1-4, the full variable domain is DVKVTQSSRYLVKRTGEKVFLECVQDMDHENMFWYRQDPGLGLRLIYFSYDVKMKEKGDIPEGYSVSREKKERFSLILESASTNQTSMYLCASSRPGTGSGEKLFFGSGTQLSVL.

V and J are TRBV10-2 and TRBJ2-5, with D possibly matching TRBD2 (6 bases). Germline CDR1 WSHSY, CDR2 SAAADI. V dropped 10 bases and J dropped 3 bases, with 24 bases sitting between them. The CDR3 covers 16 residues. Here the CDR3 reads CATEPGGAVVEETQYF. As DNA, the CDR3 is TGCGCCACTGAGCCGGGCGGGGCTGTTGTCGAAGAGACCCAGTACTTC.

This clone was observed a handful of times. The chain carries TRBV5-4 and TRBJ1-2; D is perhaps TRBD1 (5 bases). Germline V lookup: CDR1 SGHNT, CDR2 YYREEE (reference sequence). The CDR3 consists of 15 residues. The V and J ends lost 0 bases and 3 bases respectively, with 12 bases between them. CDR3 protein: CASSLVGRAYYGYTF. CDR3 nucleotide sequence: TGTGCCAGCAGCTTGGTAGGCAGGGCGTACTATGGCTACACCTTC.

This clone appeared a few times. The chain uses TRBV29-1 and TRBJ1-6, with 10 positions matching TRBD1. The CDR3 totals 13 residues. The ends lost 7 bases at V and 8 bases at J; junction bases unmatched: 5. Germline CDR1 and CDR2: SQVTM and ANQGSEA. CDR3 region: CSARQGADSPLHF. CDR3 nucleotide sequence: TGCAGCGCCCGACAGGGGGCGGATTCACCCCTCCACTTT. Filled out from reference TRBV29-1 and TRBJ1-6, the complete variable domain reads SAVISQKPSRDICQRGTSLTIQCQVDSQVTMMFWYRQQPGQSLTLIATANQGSEATYESGFVIDKFPISRPNLTFSTLTVSNMSPEDSSIYLCSARQGADSPLHFGNGTRLTVT.

CDR3 residues: CASSSQGGSGNTIYF. CDR3 nucleotide sequence: TGTGCCAGCAGCTCCCAGGGGGGCTCTGGAAACACCATATATTTT. The rearrangement joins TRBV13 to TRBJ1-3; 7 bases line up with TRBD1. The germline V gene encodes CDR1 PRHDT and CDR2 FYEKMQ (reference sequence). The CDR3 sequence is 15 residues long. With V trimmed by 4 bases and J by 0 bases, 3 bases remained unmatched.

This chain connects TRBV19 to TRBJ1-2; TRBD1 is a possible D gene (5 bases). Germline V gene lookup returns CDR1 LNHDA and CDR2 SQIVND (reference sequence). The CDR3 totals 14 residues. The V and J ends lost 5 bases and 0 bases respectively, with 10 bases between them. The CDR3, as DNA: TGTGCCAGTAGTCAACCGGGGGCTAACTATGGCTACACCTTC. As protein: CASSQPGANYGYTF.

J is TRBJ2-3 and V is TRBV5-1, with 11 bases lining up with TRBD2. CDR1 and CDR2 from the germline V gene are SGHRS and YFSETQ. The CDR3 runs to 16 residues. The junction had 5 bases not matched to a gene; V was cut back by 5 bases and J by 0 bases. The CDR3 protein is CASRPGLAASTDTQYF. CDR3 in DNA: TGCGCCAGCAGACCGGGACTAGCGGCTAGCACAGATACGCAGTATTTT.

This chain links TRBV10-1 with TRBJ1-6; D not certain. The V and J ends lost 2 bases and 9 bases respectively, with 8 bases between them. This CDR3 has 13 residues. Germline assignment: CDR1 WNHNN and CDR2 SYGVQD (reference sequence). CDR3 sequence (DNA): TGCGCCAGCAGTGAGGCTCTCGGTTCACCCCTCCACTTT. As protein: CASSEALGSPLHF.

V and J are TRBV5-5 and TRBJ2-7, with D possibly being TRBD2 (6 bases). The CDR3 contains 13 residues. V was shortened by 4 bases and J by 3 bases, with 11 bases between the two germline ends. Per the germline V gene, CDR1 is SGHKS and CDR2 is YYEKEE (reference sequence). Here the CDR3 reads CASSPGGNYEQYF. The CDR3 DNA follows: TGTGCCAGCAGCCCCGGGGGTAACTACGAGCAGTACTTC.

This chain uses TRBV29-1 with TRBJ1-2; no firm D call. CDR1 and CDR2 (germline): SQVTM, ANQGSEA. The CDR3 length is 13 residues. The ends were cut back, 7 bases at V and 5 bases at J, with 17 bases in the middle. In DNA, the CDR3 is TGCAGCGCCGAGGGTGTTGGATCATATGGCTACACCTTC. This encodes CSAEGVGSYGYTF.

This clone was detected only a few times. V and J are TRBV29-1 and TRBJ2-7, with TRBD1 as a possible D gene (6 bases). This CDR3 has 11 residues. V lost 5 bases, J lost 4 bases, and 9 bases lay in between. Germline loops: CDR1 SQVTM, CDR2 ANQGSEA. Here the CDR3 DNA reads TGCAGCGTTTCACAGGGTTACGAGCAGTACTTC. This translates into CSVSQGYEQYF.

This CDR3 reads CASSEQGTTNEKLFF. DNA of the CDR3: TGTGCCAGCAGTGAACAGGGGACAACTAATGAAAAACTGTTTTTT. This chain links TRBV25-1 with TRBJ1-4; D is perhaps TRBD1 (6 bases). V gave up 2 bases and J gave up 0 bases, with 7 bases separating them. The CDR3 totals 15 residues. CDR1 and CDR2 (germline): MGHDK, SYGVNS. The entire variable domain, with the rest obtained from reference TRBV25-1 and TRBJ1-4, is as follows: EADIYQTPRYLVIGTGKKITLECSQTMGHDKMYWYQQDPGMELHLIHYSYGVNSTEKGDLSSESTVSRIRTEHFPLTLESARPSHTSQYLCASSEQGTTNEKLFFGSGTQLSVL.

The chain employs TRBV11-2 and TRBJ2-2; tentative D call: TRBD1 (6 bases). The CDR3 length is 14 residues. From germline, CDR1 is SGHAT and CDR2 FQNNGV. Trimming removed 1 base from V and 4 bases from J, with 7 bases in between. The CDR3 is CASSLVGATGELFF. CDR3 DNA: TGTGCCAGCAGCTTAGTGGGGGCCACCGGGGAGCTGTTTTTT.

This sequence joins TRBV27 and TRBJ1-1; the D gene is possibly TRBD1 (6 bases). Trimming removed 5 bases from V and 3 bases from J, with 10 bases in between. The CDR3 extends over 13 amino acids. The germline gives CDR1 MNHEY, CDR2 SMNVEV (reference sequence). DNA of the CDR3: TGTGCCAGCAGTACAGGGTTACACACTGAAGCTTTCTTT. Translating it yields CASSTGLHTEAFF.

This chain links TRBV7-6 with TRBJ2-7; 10 positions agree with TRBD1. CDR3 length equals 17 residues. The J segment lost 0 bases and the V segment lost 3 bases, leaving 8 bases of the junction unmatched. The germline gives CDR1 SGHVS, CDR2 FNYEAQ. CDR3: CASSFLLGQGRSYEQYF. The CDR3 coding sequence is TGTGCCAGCAGCTTTCTCCTGGGACAGGGGCGCTCCTACGAGCAGTACTTC. The full variable domain, with the rest looked up from reference TRBV7-6 and TRBJ2-7, is GAGVSQSPRYKVTKRGQDVALRCDPISGHVSLYWYRQALGQGPEFLTYFNYEAQQDKSGLPNDRFSAERPEGSISTLTIQRTEQRDSAMYRCASSFLLGQGRSYEQYFGPGTRLTVT.

The genes are TRBV28 and TRBJ2-1; a possible D gene is TRBD2 (6 bases). The CDR3 has 17 residues. Germline assignment: CDR1 MDHEN and CDR2 SYDVKM. Deletions cut 4 bases from V and 2 bases from J, with 18 bases between. The CDR3 spells CASSSPRRSGPYNEQFF. In DNA form, the CDR3 reads TGTGCCAGCAGTTCCCCCCGGCGGAGCGGGCCCTACAATGAGCAGTTCTTC.

V is TRBV5-4 and J is TRBJ2-2; 7 bases are a match to TRBD2. Germline V gene lookup returns CDR1 SGHNT and CDR2 YYREEE (reference sequence). J lost 5 bases, V lost 4 bases, and 8 bases had no gene match. The CDR3 loop spans 15 amino acids. The CDR3 spells CASSPAGRATGELFF. The CDR3 DNA reads as TGTGCCAGCAGCCCCGCTGGGAGGGCAACCGGGGAGCTGTTTTTT.

This clone was seen a single time. This chain links TRBV6-6 with TRBJ2-7; D assignment may be TRBD1 or TRBD2 (5 bases each). The CDR3 has 13 amino acids. Trimming took 6 bases from V and 6 from J, leaving 15 bases between them. Germline V lookup: CDR1 MNHNY, CDR2 SVGAGI (reference sequence). The CDR3 region is CASSYGAGREQYF. The CDR3 DNA follows: TGTGCCAGCAGCTACGGGGCAGGGCGCGAGCAGTACTTC.

The chain is built from TRBV27 and TRBJ1-1; 7 positions match TRBD1. The ends lost 4 bases at V and 4 bases at J; junction bases unmatched: 6. Germline V gene lookup returns CDR1 MNHEY and CDR2 SMNVEV (reference sequence). The CDR3 loop spans 14 amino acids. In nucleotides, the CDR3 is TGTGCCAGCAGTTCAAGGGGGCGTGTCACTGAAGCTTTCTTT. Protein sequence: CASSSRGRVTEAFF.

This clone has just one count. The CDR3 loop reads CASSLVGGPRSGANVLTF. The DNA for the CDR3 is TGTGCCAGCAGCTTAGTGGGGGGGCCTAGGTCTGGGGCCAACGTCCTGACTTTC. The chain is built from TRBV7-9 and TRBJ2-6; TRBD2 is a possible D gene (7 bases). Trimming shortened V by 1 base and J by 1 base, and 14 bases separated the two germline ends. The CDR3 covers 18 residues. Germline V lookup: CDR1 SEHNR, CDR2 FQNEAQ (reference sequence).

This sequence joins TRBV4-2 and TRBJ1-2; D unresolved. Between the trimmed V and J ends, which lost 2 bases and 8 bases, there was a span of 21 bases. CDR1 and CDR2 (germline): LGHNA, YNFKEQ. This CDR3 has 16 amino acids. CDR3: CASSQPSSRDIRGYTF. CDR3 sequence (DNA): TGTGCCAGCAGCCAACCGTCATCCCGGGATATTAGAGGCTACACCTTC.

The CDR3 region is CASRRLAGNTGELFF. The CDR3 DNA reads as TGTGCCAGCAGACGACTAGCGGGGAACACCGGGGAGCTGTTTTTT. J is TRBJ2-2 and V is TRBV6-5; 10 nucleotides align to TRBD2. The trim removed 6 bases at V and 1 base at J, leaving 2 bases unmatched. Looked up from germline, CDR1 is MNHEY and CDR2 is SVGAGI. The CDR3 sequence is 15 residues long.

The genes are TRBV28 and TRBJ1-4; D is possibly TRBD1 (6 bases). Trimming removed 6 bases at V and 16 bases at J, with 21 bases between. Germline V gene data show CDR1 as MDHEN and CDR2 as SYDVKM. This CDR3 has 13 amino acids. In nucleotides, the CDR3 is TGTGCCAGCAGCCCCCCCGGCAGGGGATCGTCGTTTTTT. Amino acids: CASSPPGRGSSFF.

The gene calls are TRBV5-1 and TRBJ1-6, with TRBD1 matching over 8 bases. Trimming removed 5 bases from V and 9 bases from J; junction bases left unmatched: 4. This CDR3 comprises 13 residues. CDR1 is SGHRS, CDR2 YFSETQ, per germline. The CDR3 nucleotides are TGCGCCAGCAGGGACAGGGACTCTTCACCCCTCCACTTT. As protein: CASRDRDSSPLHF.

The CDR3 coding sequence is TGTGCCATCAGTGAGTCGACGGAACAGGCGACCTACTTC. Translated: CAISESTEQATYF. The V call is TRBV10-3, the J call TRBJ2-7; the D gene is possibly TRBD1 (5 bases). The V end was cut by 0 bases, the J end by 13 bases, with 16 bases between. This CDR3 spans 13 amino acids. Germline V lookup: CDR1 ENHRY, CDR2 SYGVKD.

The V gene is TRBV6-5, the J gene TRBJ2-5, with D unclear. V was trimmed by 4 bases and J by 5 bases, leaving 14 bases between them. The CDR3 totals 14 residues. Germline values: CDR1 MNHEY, CDR2 SVGAGI. The CDR3 bases are TGTGCCAGCAGTTCCCTGACATCTTCGGAGACCCAGTACTTC. This sequence encodes CASSSLTSSETQYF.